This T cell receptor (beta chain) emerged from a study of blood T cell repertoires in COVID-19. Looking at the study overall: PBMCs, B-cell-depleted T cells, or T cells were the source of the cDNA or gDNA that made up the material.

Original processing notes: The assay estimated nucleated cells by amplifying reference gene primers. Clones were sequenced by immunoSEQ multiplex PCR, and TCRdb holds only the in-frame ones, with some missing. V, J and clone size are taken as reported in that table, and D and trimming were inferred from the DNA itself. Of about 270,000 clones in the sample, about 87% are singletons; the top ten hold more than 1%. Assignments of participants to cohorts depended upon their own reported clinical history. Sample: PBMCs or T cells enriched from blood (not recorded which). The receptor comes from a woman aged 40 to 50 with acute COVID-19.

In DNA, the CDR3 is TGTGCCAGCTGGGCGGGGAACTACAATGAGCAGTTCTTC. It is translated as CASWAGNYNEQFF. The V gene is TRBV2, the J gene TRBJ2-1, with D possibly TRBD2 on 6 matching bases. Looked up from germline, CDR1 is SNHLY and CDR2 is FYNNEI. The length of the CDR3 is 13 residues. V dropped 8 bases and J dropped 3 bases, with 11 bases sitting between them.